Following are 21 T cell receptor beta chains from one sample sequenced in a study of T cell changes during pregnancy in multiple sclerosis. Repertoires were generated with immunoSEQ multiplex PCR, while TCRdb's copy carries only in-frame clones and drops some. This table has roughly 110,000 clones, 85% to 95% appearing once. This material consisted of peripheral blood, taken after pregnancy. These receptors came from a female donor with multiple sclerosis, enrolled in a pregnancy study.

The chain is built from TRBV5-8 and TRBJ1-2, with 10 bases fitting TRBD1. V dropped 5 bases and J dropped 8; count of bases not matched to a gene: 12. The CDR3 has 15 amino acids. The germline gives CDR1 SGHTS, CDR2 YDEGEE. CDR3 DNA sequence: TGTGCCAGCAGTACCGGGACAGGGGCCTCAGGGGGCTACACCTTC. Protein sequence: CASSTGTGASGGYTF.

V usage is TRBV7-3 and J usage is TRBJ2-3; D uncertain. CDR3 length: 15 residues. Trimming pared 4 bases from V and 1 base from J, leaving 12 bases between. Germline V gene lookup returns CDR1 SGHTA and CDR2 FQGTGA. The CDR3 region has the DNA TGTGCCAGCAGCTACCTCCCCACTGGCACAGATACGCAGTATTTT. Its translation is CASSYLPTGTDTQYF.

This clone was picked up one time. The chain employs TRBV27 and TRBJ2-7; D is unclear. Trimming took 4 bases from V and 2 from J, leaving 9 bases between them. This CDR3 is 13 amino acids long. Germline assignment: CDR1 MNHEY and CDR2 SMNVEV (reference sequence). CDR3 DNA: TGTGCCAGCAGTTCCGACAAGACCTACGAGCAGTACTTC. Protein product: CASSSDKTYEQYF.

V gene TRBV6-5 combines with J gene TRBJ1-2, with D perhaps TRBD1 (6 bases). Germline V gene data show CDR1 as MNHEY and CDR2 as SVGAGI. The CDR3 has 14 residues. Trimming took off 5 bases at V and 9 bases at J, with 19 bases between the two ends. CDR3 nucleotides: TGTGCCAGCAGTAGGAAACAGGGAGTCTCTAGCTACACCTTC. This encodes CASSRKQGVSSYTF.

The chain uses TRBV29-1 and TRBJ1-4; 8 bases map to TRBD1. The germline V gene has CDR1 SQVTM and CDR2 ANQGSEA. Trimming cost V 6 bases and J 0 bases; bases outside gene matches: 6. The CDR3 has 15 amino acids. The CDR3 DNA is TGCAGCGTGGACAGGGCCCCCCCAACTAATGAAAAACTGTTTTTT. It translates to CSVDRAPPTNEKLFF. Looking up the rest from reference TRBV29-1 and TRBJ1-4 gives the full variable domain: SAVISQKPSRDICQRGTSLTIQCQVDSQVTMMFWYRQQPGQSLTLIATANQGSEATYESGFVIDKFPISRPNLTFSTLTVSNMSPEDSSIYLCSVDRAPPTNEKLFFGSGTQLSVL.

The chain couples TRBV11-2 to TRBJ2-3; 8 nucleotides line up with TRBD2. The ends lost 5 bases at V and 1 base at J; junction bases unmatched: 8. CDR3 length: 16 amino acids. Germline V CDR1 and CDR2: SGHAT, FQNNGV. CDR3 coding DNA: TGTGCCAGCAGCATGAGAACTAGCGGCGGCACAGATACGCAGTATTTT. It is translated as CASSMRTSGGTDTQYF.

CDR3 nucleotides: TGTGCCAGCAGCCAAGAAGGTACCTCGGGGTATGAGCAGTTCTTC. Translation: CASSQEGTSGYEQFF. V is TRBV4-2 and J is TRBJ2-1; tentatively, D is TRBD2 (5 bases). Germline-derived CDR1 and CDR2 are LGHNA and YNFKEQ. Trimming removed 0 bases at V and 8 bases at J, with 14 bases between. CDR3 length equals 15 residues.

The gene calls are TRBV5-1 and TRBJ2-2, with 7 bases fitting TRBD1. Germline V gene data show CDR1 as SGHRS and CDR2 as YFSETQ. J lost 1 base, V lost 7 bases, and 1 base had no gene match. CDR3 length equals 13 residues. The CDR3 reads CASRDRNTGELFF. As DNA, the CDR3 is TGCGCCAGCCGGGACAGGAACACCGGGGAGCTGTTTTTT.

The chain has TRBV5-6 and TRBJ2-3; D gene ambiguous. The CDR3 length is 12 residues. CDR1 SGHDT and CDR2 YYEEEE come from the germline V gene. The ends were cut back, 0 bases at V and 5 bases at J, with 4 bases in the middle. DNA for the CDR3: TGTGCCAGCAGCTTGGCGAGAGATACGCAGTATTTT. Protein sequence: CASSLARDTQYF.

The gene calls are TRBV18 and TRBJ2-7, with 7 bases matching TRBD1. V was clipped by 6 bases and J by 2 bases; unmatched bases: 7. CDR1 and CDR2 (germline): KGHSH, LQKENI. The CDR3 is made up of 14 amino acids. The CDR3 DNA reads TGTGCCAGCTCGCAGAGGGGGCCTGCCTACGAGCAGTACTTC. Translation: CASSQRGPAYEQYF. The entire variable domain, with the rest obtained from reference TRBV18 and TRBJ2-7, is as follows: NAGVMQNPRHLVRRRGQEARLRCSPMKGHSHVYWYRQLPEEGLKFMVYLQKENIIDESGMPKERFSAEFPKEGPSILRIQQVVRGDSAAYFCASSQRGPAYEQYFGPGTRLTVT.

The chain joins TRBV7-9 to TRBJ2-1; 11 nucleotides agree with TRBD2. This CDR3 comprises 19 residues. The V and J ends lost 5 bases and 0 bases, in that order; junction bases with no gene match: 12. The V gene's germline CDR1 is SEHNR and CDR2 FQNEAQ (reference sequence). CDR3 nucleotides: TGTGCCAGCAGCGTGCCGGGACTAGCGGATCCCGGCTCCTACAATGAGCAGTTCTTC. It specifies CASSVPGLADPGSYNEQFF.

This chain connects TRBV28 to TRBJ2-3; TRBD2 aligns across 10 bases. Germline CDR1 MDHEN, CDR2 SYDVKM. V shed 7 bases, J shed 6 bases, and the junction held 10 bases outside the gene matches. The CDR3 is 15 amino acids. For the CDR3, the DNA is TGTGCCAGCAACCCACCAGCGGGAGGGCCCGATACGCAGTATTTT. Translation: CASNPPAGGPDTQYF. The full variable domain, with the rest looked up from reference TRBV28 and TRBJ2-3, is DVKVTQSSRYLVKRTGEKVFLECVQDMDHENMFWYRQDPGLGLRLIYFSYDVKMKEKGDIPEGYSVSREKKERFSLILESASTNQTSMYLCASNPPAGGPDTQYFGPGTRLTVL.

The chain links TRBV11-3 to TRBJ1-1, with 7 positions matching TRBD1. After removal of 5 bases from V and 5 bases from J, the junction contained 11 bases not matched to a gene. The CDR3 is 15 amino acids. Germline V CDR1 and CDR2: SGHNT, YENEEA. DNA of the CDR3: TGTGCCAGCAGCACCCGAACAGGGGTTAGGACTGAAGCTTTCTTT. Its protein is CASSTRTGVRTEAFF. Full variable domain (missing parts from reference TRBV11-3 and TRBJ1-1): EAGVVQSPRYKIIEKKQPVAFWCNPISGHNTLYWYLQNLGQGPELLIRYENEEAVDDSQLPKDRFSAERLKGVDSTLKIQPAELGDSAVYLCASSTRTGVRTEAFFGQGTRLTVV.

The chain has TRBV4-2 and TRBJ2-5, with D maybe TRBD2 (5 bases). Per germline, CDR1 LGHNA and CDR2 YNFKEQ. Trimming pared 4 bases from V and 2 bases from J, leaving 14 bases between. The CDR3 loop spans 15 amino acids. The CDR3 nucleotides are TGTGCCAGCAGCCTCCAGCCGGGGTGGCAAGAGACCCAGTACTTC. This sequence encodes CASSLQPGWQETQYF.

The chain employs TRBV28 and TRBJ2-3; 12 bases are a match to TRBD2. The CDR3 covers 16 residues. V gave up 3 bases and J gave up 6 bases; unmatched junction bases: 7. Germline-derived CDR1 and CDR2 are MDHEN and SYDVKM. CDR3 amino acids: CASSLGTSGRRDTQYF. In DNA, the CDR3 is TGTGCCAGCAGTTTGGGAACTAGCGGGAGGCGTGATACGCAGTATTTT.

The chain carries TRBV19 and TRBJ1-1; maybe TRBD1 (6 bases). Germline V gene sequence: CDR1 LNHDA, CDR2 SQIVND (reference sequence). This CDR3 is 13 amino acids long. Trimming took off 9 bases at V and 2 bases at J, with 13 bases between the two ends. The CDR3 sequence: CASRGQHNTEAFF. The CDR3 region has the DNA TGTGCCAGCCGAGGACAGCATAACACTGAAGCTTTCTTT.

To note about this clone: This sample also contains other DNA sequences that code for the same CDR3. The V and J genes are TRBV5-1 and TRBJ2-3; D not certain. The CDR3 has 14 residues. Germline CDR1 SGHRS, CDR2 YFSETQ. V dropped 0 bases and J dropped 0 bases, with 5 bases sitting between them. The CDR3 spells CASSLGQSTDTQYF. In DNA, the CDR3 is TGCGCCAGCAGCTTGGGTCAGAGCACAGATACGCAGTATTTT.

The chain has TRBV20-1 and TRBJ2-7; 9 bases line up with TRBD1. Germline CDR1 DFQATT, CDR2 SNEGSKA (reference sequence). The CDR3 sequence is 11 residues long. CDR3 in DNA: TGCGGAACAGGACAGGGGTACGAGCAGTACTTC. The encoded protein is CGTGQGYEQYF.

The rearrangement links TRBV11-2 to TRBJ1-4; D is perhaps TRBD1 (6 bases). Deletions cut 5 bases from V and 6 bases from J, with 16 bases between. The germline CDR1 and CDR2 sequences are SGHAT and FQNNGV. The CDR3 has 15 residues. The CDR3 protein is CASSLEGGNYEKLFF. CDR3 in DNA: TGTGCCAGCAGCCTTGAGGGGGGGAACTATGAAAAACTGTTTTTT.

The chain recombines TRBV27 with TRBJ2-2; D is uncertain. With 8 bases removed from V and 5 bases from J, the gap between germline ends came to 18 bases. Germline V gene lookup returns CDR1 MNHEY and CDR2 SMNVEV (reference sequence). The CDR3 spans 15 residues. In DNA form, the CDR3 reads TGTGCCAGCTCCCCCGTCCGTAATCCTACCGGGGAGCTGTTTTTT. Translating it yields CASSPVRNPTGELFF.

The CDR3 here is CASSLIGGQETQYF. CDR3 sequence (DNA): TGTGCCAGCAGCTTAATCGGGGGCCAAGAGACCCAGTACTTC. V and J are TRBV7-3 and TRBJ2-5; D is possibly TRBD2 (6 bases). The V and J ends lost 1 base and 1 base respectively, with 7 bases between them. The CDR3 has 14 residues. In germline, CDR1 is SGHTA, CDR2 FQGTGA.